Shown below are 9 T cell receptor beta chains from a single sample sequenced in a study of T cells in Graves' hyperthyroidism and ophthalmopathy. TCR beta CDR3 regions were amplified from RNA. The HTBI primer set drove a first-round RT-PCR of the TCR CDR3. TCRdb recomputed calls from the multiplex PCR reads with MiXCR, one row per CDR3 protein. The sample has some 570,000 distinct CDR3 sequences; over 15% are singletons. The sequenced material came from blood. These receptors were taken from a woman under 30 with Graves' ophthalmopathy.

The table lists this clonotype with a count of one. At one end the junction does not follow the germline gene, possibly because of a read error. V gene TRBV20-1 combines with J gene TRBJ1-2, with 8 bases identical to TRBD1. The CDR3 is 14 residues long. Germline CDR1 DFQATT, CDR2 SNEGSKA (reference sequence). The CDR3 region is CSARDWTGHSGHTF. In DNA, the CDR3 is TGCAGTGCTAGAGATTGGACAGGGCACAGTGGCCACACCTTC.

This clonotype has at least ten counts. This may be a read error: a much more frequent sequence differs by one nucleotide. V gene TRBV6-1 combines with J gene TRBJ1-1, with D possibly TRBD1 on 5 matching bases. The CDR3 runs to 13 residues. The germline V and J ends were trimmed by 4 bases and 1 base, with 7 bases remaining between them. Germline loops: CDR1 MNHNS, CDR2 SASEGT. The CDR3 bases are TGTGCCAGCAGTGCCAGGGAGAACACTGAAGCTTTCTTT. This sequence encodes CASSARENTEAFF.

The chain carries TRBV5-1 and TRBJ1-2; D call uncertain. The CDR3 is 17 amino acids. Trimming removed 0 bases at V and 2 bases at J, with 17 bases between. Germline-derived CDR1 and CDR2 are SGHRS and YFSETQ. The CDR3 nucleotides are TGCGCCAGCAGCTTGGAGGCTGGCACTCCAAGAAACTATGGCTACACCTTC. This translates into CASSLEAGTPRNYGYTF.

A few counts support this clonotype. This chain joins TRBV12-3 or TRBV12-4 and TRBJ2-5, with 12 positions matching TRBD2. Trimming at V came to 3 bases and at J to 2 bases, leaving 4 bases not matched to a gene. The CDR3 sequence is 16 residues long. The CDR3: CASSFGLAGSQETQYF. The CDR3 DNA is TGTGCCAGCAGTTTTGGACTAGCGGGATCACAAGAGACCCAGTACTTC.

This clonotype was seen once. This chain joins TRBV29-1 and TRBJ2-1, with 12 bases identical to TRBD2. This CDR3 has 17 residues. Germline assignment: CDR1 SQVTM and CDR2 ANQGSEA. V lost 7 bases to trimming and J lost 0 bases; unmatched junction nucleotides: 10. The CDR3 protein is CSGVGLAGPLSYNEQFF. CDR3 bases: TGCAGCGGGGTAGGACTAGCGGGACCACTCTCCTACAATGAGCAGTTCTTC.

This clonotype was found many times. V gene TRBV5-1 combines with J gene TRBJ2-7, with D tentatively TRBD1 (5 bases). Germline V gene lookup returns CDR1 SGHRS and CDR2 YFSETQ. Trimming removed 0 bases from V and 7 bases from J, with 17 bases in between. The CDR3 loop spans 15 amino acids. The CDR3 nucleotides read TGCGCCAGCAGCTTGGAGCCAGGGTTCCAGGAGGAGCAGTACTTC. Protein: CASSLEPGFQEEQYF.

This clonotype was picked up many times. The genes are TRBV30 and TRBJ1-1; D is uncertain. Per germline, CDR1 GTSNPN and CDR2 SVGIG (reference sequence). The V and J ends lost 4 bases and 0 bases respectively, with 6 bases between them. The CDR3 length is 12 residues. The CDR3 loop is CAWNTLNTEAFF. CDR3 DNA sequence: TGTGCCTGGAATACTCTGAACACTGAAGCTTTCTTT.

This clonotype was counted many times. The chain employs TRBV6-1 and TRBJ1-5; TRBD1 aligns across 9 bases. The CDR3 covers 16 residues. The V gene end was trimmed by 1 base and the J gene end by 6 bases; junction bases not matched to a gene: 7. The germline V gene encodes CDR1 MNHNS and CDR2 SASEGT. The CDR3 DNA follows: TGTGCCAGCAGTGAAGAAGCTGGGACAGGGTTTCAGCCCCAGCATTTT. Amino acids: CASSEEAGTGFQPQHF.

This clonotype was found many times. This CDR3 is CASSLWAGGEQFF. The CDR3 DNA reads as TGTGCCAGCAGCTTATGGGCGGGAGGCGAGCAGTTCTTC. The chain carries TRBV13 and TRBJ2-1; 8 bases match TRBD2. V lost 2 bases, J lost 10 bases, and 4 bases stayed unmatched. CDR1 is PRHDT, CDR2 FYEKMQ, per germline (reference sequence). CDR3 size: 13 residues. Based on the CDR3 plus reference TRBV13 and TRBJ2-1, the full variable domain is AAGVIQSPRHLIKEKRETATLKCYPIPRHDTVYWYQQGPGQDPQFLISFYEKMQSDKGSIPDRFSAQQFSDYHSELNMSSLELGDSALYFCASSLWAGGEQFFGPGTRLTVL.